This TCR beta chain stems from a study of blood T cell repertoires in COVID-19 (dated by TCRdb to 2020 to 2021). About the study as a whole: Collaborator samples came from the United States, Italy and Spain and covered acute and convalescent phases of COVID-19. The prospective study material was composed of cDNA or gDNA derived from T cells, B-cell-depleted T cells, or PBMCs. The samples were drawn from two sources: the first 160 participants of the ongoing ImmuneRACE study, and 950 to 1,500 subjects contributed by 6 global collaborators. Where HLA class I and class II types were available, the types were taken from metadata supplied by the sample provider, not from assay-based typing. The sample metadata nearly always contained a de-identified subject ID, COVID-19 status, age in years and sex. The repertoires were released in a freely available public database meant as a resource for research on the immune response to SARS-CoV-2. The dataset comprised deeply sampled blood TCRbeta repertoires from subjects exposed to, actively infected with, or recovered from COVID-19. Overall study results and their limits: Clinical and demographic metadata were provided uncurated, with the amount varying by source and participant.

Enrolling through a virtual design, the prospective study's participants ranged in age from roughly 18 to 89 years and lived across 24 United States geographic areas. In the prospective study, cohorts were assigned on the basis of participant-reported clinical history obtained from a screening survey and a study questionnaire. Each participant in the prospective study had whole blood, serum and a nasopharyngeal or oropharyngeal swab collected by mobile phlebotomists. Additional blood draws and questionnaires over an approximately 2-month period could optionally be provided by prospective study participants. Blood samples from the prospective study were shipped frozen or at room temperature prior to DNA extraction. TCRbeta CDR3 regions were amplified from genomic DNA using the immunoSEQ Assay, a bias-controlled multiplex PCR. In the authors' own workflow: The number of nucleated cells in each sample was estimated by amplification of reference gene primers within the assay. To quantify the absolute abundance of each unique TCRbeta CDR3 rearrangement, sequence reads were collapsed and filtered. For each sample, productive Simpson clonality was calculated as the square root of Simpson's diversity index across productive rearrangements. In its TCRdb copy, this immuneACCESS table keeps in-frame sequences only and misses some clones. Where compared with another copy, unresolved V genes explain less than half of these, and the others have no known cause. For V, J and clone size, that table is used; D and trimming come from the DNA. The sample table contains about 220,000 clones; only one count was recorded for around 85% of them. The ten largest clones represent about 1.3% of the sample.

V is reduced by 3 bases and J by 3 bases, leaving a spacing of 12 bases between them. Reading from cysteine to phenylalanine, the CDR3 counts 14 amino acids. The sequence is cut down to CDR3 DNA, 42 bases in frame from base 1. CDR1 and CDR2, looked up from the germline V gene, are SGDLS and YYNGEE. On this clone: Its antigen is not yet known. No much larger clonotype is one base removed from it; base qualities were not supplied.

The sequence came from a woman between 40 and 50 years old with acute COVID-19. This receptor chain uses TRBV9 and TRBJ1-1; TRBD1 is a weak D gene call, 6 bases matching. The specimen sequenced was PBMCs or T cells enriched from blood (not recorded which). In nucleotides, the sequence is TGTGCCAGCAGCGACACAGGGAGGGACACTGAAGCTTTCTTT. Its translation is CASSDTGRDTEAFF.